The entry below describes one T cell receptor (beta chain). Germline V gene lookup returns CDR1 LNHDA and CDR2 SQIVND (reference sequence). There are 17 residues in the CDR3. V was cut by 1 base and J by 0 bases, with 13 bases left in between. The PCR used 60 Vbeta and 13 Jbeta primers. Produced via immunoSEQ multiplex PCR; TCRdb's table is partial and in-frame only. The sample lists under 150,000 clones, under 90% occurring once. The data were taken from a study of cytomegalovirus exposure and HLA in healthy donors. The TCR sequence derives from a man aged 18 to 30 in good health and CMV-seronegative. What was sequenced was PBMCs. V and J are TRBV19 and TRBJ2-1; D not certain. This chain's CDR3 is CASSIAPSGSSYNEQFF. CDR3 DNA sequence: TGTGCCAGTAGTATAGCCCCTTCGGGTAGCTCCTACAATGAGCAGTTCTTC.